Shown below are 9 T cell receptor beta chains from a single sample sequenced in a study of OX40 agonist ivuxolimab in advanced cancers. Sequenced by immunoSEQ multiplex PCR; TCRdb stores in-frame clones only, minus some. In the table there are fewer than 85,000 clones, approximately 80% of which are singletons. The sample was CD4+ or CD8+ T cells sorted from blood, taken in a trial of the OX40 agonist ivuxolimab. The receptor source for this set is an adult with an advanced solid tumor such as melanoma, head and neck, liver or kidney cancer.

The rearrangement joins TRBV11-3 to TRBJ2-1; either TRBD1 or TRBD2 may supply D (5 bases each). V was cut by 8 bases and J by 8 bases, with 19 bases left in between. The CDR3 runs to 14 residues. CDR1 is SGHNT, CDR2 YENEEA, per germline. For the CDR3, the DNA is TGTGCCAGCTCAGTAGGTGGGGGATTGGATGAGCAGTTCTTC. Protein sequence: CASSVGGGLDEQFF.

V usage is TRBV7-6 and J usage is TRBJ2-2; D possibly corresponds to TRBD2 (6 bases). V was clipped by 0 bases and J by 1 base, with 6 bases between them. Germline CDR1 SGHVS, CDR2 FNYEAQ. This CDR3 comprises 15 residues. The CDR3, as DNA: TGTGCCAGCAGCTTAGCGGGAGGGAACACCGGGGAGCTGTTTTTT. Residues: CASSLAGGNTGELFF.

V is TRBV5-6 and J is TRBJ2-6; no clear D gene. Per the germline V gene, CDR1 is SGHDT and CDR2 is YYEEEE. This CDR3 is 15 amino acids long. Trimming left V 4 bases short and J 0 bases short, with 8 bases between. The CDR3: CASSPSASGANVLTF. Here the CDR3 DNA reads TGTGCCAGCAGCCCGTCGGCCTCTGGGGCCAACGTCCTGACTTTC.

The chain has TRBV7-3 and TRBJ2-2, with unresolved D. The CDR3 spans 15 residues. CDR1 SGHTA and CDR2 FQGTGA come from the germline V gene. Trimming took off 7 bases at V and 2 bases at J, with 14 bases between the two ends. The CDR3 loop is CASNQARHNTGELFF. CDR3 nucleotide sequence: TGTGCCAGCAACCAGGCTAGGCACAACACCGGGGAGCTGTTTTTT.

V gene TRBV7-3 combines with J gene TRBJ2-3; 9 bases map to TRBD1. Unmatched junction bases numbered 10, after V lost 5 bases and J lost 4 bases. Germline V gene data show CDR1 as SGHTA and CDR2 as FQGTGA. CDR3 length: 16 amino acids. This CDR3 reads CASSPKGQGSPDTQYF. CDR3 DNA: TGTGCCAGCAGCCCCAAGGGACAGGGTTCCCCAGATACGCAGTATTTT. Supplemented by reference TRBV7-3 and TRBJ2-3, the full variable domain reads GAGVSQTPSNKVTEKGKYVELRCDPISGHTALYWYRQSLGQGPEFLIYFQGTGAADDSGLPNDRFFAVRPEGSVSTLKIQRTERGDSAVYLCASSPKGQGSPDTQYFGPGTRLTVL.

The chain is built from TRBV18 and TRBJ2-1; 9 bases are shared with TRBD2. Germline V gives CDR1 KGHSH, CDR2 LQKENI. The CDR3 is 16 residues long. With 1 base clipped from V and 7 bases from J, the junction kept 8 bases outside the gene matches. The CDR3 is CASSPRAGGIKNEQFF. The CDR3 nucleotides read TGTGCCAGCTCACCACGAGCGGGAGGCATTAAAAATGAGCAGTTCTTC.

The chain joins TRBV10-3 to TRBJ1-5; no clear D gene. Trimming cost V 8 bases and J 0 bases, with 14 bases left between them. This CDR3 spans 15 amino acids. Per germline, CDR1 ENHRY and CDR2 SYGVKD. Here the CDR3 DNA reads TGTGCCATCGGGTCAGGAACTTATAGCAATCAGCCCCAGCATTTT. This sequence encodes CAIGSGTYSNQPQHF.

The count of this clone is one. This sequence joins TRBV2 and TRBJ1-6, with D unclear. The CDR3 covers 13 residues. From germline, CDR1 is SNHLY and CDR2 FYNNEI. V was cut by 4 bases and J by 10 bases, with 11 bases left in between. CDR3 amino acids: CASSANLRSPLHF. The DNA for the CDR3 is TGTGCCAGCAGTGCTAACCTCAGATCACCCCTCCACTTT.

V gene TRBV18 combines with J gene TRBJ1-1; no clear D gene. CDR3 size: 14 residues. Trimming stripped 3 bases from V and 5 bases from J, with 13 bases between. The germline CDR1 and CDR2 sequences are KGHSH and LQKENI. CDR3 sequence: CASSPGQLETEAFF. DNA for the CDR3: TGTGCCAGCTCACCGGGCCAATTGGAAACTGAAGCTTTCTTT.